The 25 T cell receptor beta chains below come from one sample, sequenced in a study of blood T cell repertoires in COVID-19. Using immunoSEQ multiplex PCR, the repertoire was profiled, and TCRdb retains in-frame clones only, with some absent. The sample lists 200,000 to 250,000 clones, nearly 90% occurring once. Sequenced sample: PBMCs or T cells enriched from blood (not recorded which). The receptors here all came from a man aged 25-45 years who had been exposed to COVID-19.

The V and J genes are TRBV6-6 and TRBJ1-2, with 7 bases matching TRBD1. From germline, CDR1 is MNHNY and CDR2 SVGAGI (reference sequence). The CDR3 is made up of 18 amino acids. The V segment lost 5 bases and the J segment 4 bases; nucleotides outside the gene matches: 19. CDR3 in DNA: TGTGCCAGCAGTCCCCGCTCACTCCGGGACAGAGTCCCCTATGGCTACACCTTC. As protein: CASSPRSLRDRVPYGYTF.

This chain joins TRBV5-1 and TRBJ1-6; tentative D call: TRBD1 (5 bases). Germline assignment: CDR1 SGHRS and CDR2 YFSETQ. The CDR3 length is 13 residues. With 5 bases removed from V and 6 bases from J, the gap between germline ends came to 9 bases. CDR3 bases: TGCGCCAGCAGACCTGACAGTAATTCACCCCTCCACTTT. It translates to CASRPDSNSPLHF.

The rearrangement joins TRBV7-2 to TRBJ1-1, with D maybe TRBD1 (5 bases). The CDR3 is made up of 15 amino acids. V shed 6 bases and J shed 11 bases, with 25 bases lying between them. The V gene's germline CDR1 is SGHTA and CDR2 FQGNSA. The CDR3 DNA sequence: TGTGCCAGCAGACCTCCCGTTACAGGTGGGGCTTTGGCTTTCTTT. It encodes CASRPPVTGGALAFF.

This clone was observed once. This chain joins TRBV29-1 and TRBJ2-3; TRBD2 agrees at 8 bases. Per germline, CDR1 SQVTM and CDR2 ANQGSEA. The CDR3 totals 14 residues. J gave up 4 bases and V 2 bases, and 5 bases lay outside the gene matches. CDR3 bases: TGCAGCGTTGAACCGGGGGGGCGACCAGATACGCAGTATTTT. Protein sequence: CSVEPGGRPDTQYF.

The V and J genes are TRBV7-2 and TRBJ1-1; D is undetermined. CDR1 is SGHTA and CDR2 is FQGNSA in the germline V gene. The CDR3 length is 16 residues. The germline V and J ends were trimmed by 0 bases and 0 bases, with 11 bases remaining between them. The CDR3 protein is CASSLALAGVNTEAFF. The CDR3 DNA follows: TGTGCCAGCAGCTTAGCGTTGGCGGGAGTGAACACTGAAGCTTTCTTT. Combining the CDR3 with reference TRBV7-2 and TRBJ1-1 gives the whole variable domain GAGVSQSPSNKVTEKGKDVELRCDPISGHTALYWYRQSLGQGLEFLIYFQGNSAPDKSGLPSDRFSAERTGGSVSTLTIQRTQQEDSAVYLCASSLALAGVNTEAFFGQGTRLTVV.

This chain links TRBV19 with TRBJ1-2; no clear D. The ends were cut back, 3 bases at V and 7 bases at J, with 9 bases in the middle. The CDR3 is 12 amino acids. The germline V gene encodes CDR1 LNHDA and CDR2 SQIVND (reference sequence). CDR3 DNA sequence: TGTGCCAGTAGTATGGTTCCGGGTGGCTACACCTTC. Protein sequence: CASSMVPGGYTF.

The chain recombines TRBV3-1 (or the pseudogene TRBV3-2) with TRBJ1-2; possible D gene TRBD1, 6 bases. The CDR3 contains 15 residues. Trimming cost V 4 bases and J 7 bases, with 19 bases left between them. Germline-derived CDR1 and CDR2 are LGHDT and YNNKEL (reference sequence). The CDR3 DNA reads TGTGCCAGCAGCCCTACATCACAGGGTGTTCCTGGCTACACCTTC. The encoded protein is CASSPTSQGVPGYTF.

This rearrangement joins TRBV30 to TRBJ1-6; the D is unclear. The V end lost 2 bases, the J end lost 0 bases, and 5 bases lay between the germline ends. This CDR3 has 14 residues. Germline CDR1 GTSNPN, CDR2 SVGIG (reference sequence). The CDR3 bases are TGTGCCTGGAGTCCAGGCTCCTATAATTCACCCCTCCACTTT. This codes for CAWSPGSYNSPLHF.

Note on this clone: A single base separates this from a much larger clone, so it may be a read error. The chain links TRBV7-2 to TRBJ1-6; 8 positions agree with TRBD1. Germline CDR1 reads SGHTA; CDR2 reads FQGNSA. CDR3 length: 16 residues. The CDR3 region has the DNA TGTGCCAGCAGCTTTCGGACAGGGTGGAATAATTCACCCCCCCACTTT. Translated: CASSFRTGWNNSPPHF.

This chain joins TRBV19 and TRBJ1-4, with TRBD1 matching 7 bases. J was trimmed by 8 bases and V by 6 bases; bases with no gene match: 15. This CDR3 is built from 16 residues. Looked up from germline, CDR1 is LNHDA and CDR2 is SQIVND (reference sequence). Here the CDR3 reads CASRRDSGHRYEKLFF. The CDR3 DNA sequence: TGTGCCAGTAGGCGGGACAGCGGCCATCGTTACGAAAAACTGTTTTTT.

CDR3 nucleotides: TGTGCCAGCAGCGCACCCTCCGGGACAGGGGGCCGGAGCTACACCTTC. This gives the protein CASSAPSGTGGRSYTF. The J gene is TRBJ1-2, the V gene TRBV7-9, with 12 positions matching TRBD1. The CDR3 extends over 16 amino acids. Germline loops: CDR1 SEHNR, CDR2 FQNEAQ (reference sequence). The V and J ends lost 5 bases and 9 bases, in that order; junction bases with no gene match: 13.

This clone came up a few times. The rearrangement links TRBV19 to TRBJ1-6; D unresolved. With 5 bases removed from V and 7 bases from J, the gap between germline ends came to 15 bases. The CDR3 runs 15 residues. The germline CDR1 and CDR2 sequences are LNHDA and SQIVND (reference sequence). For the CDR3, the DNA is TGTGCCAGTAGTCCCTTCACACCCACCAATTCACCCCTCCACTTT. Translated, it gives CASSPFTPTNSPLHF.

The CDR3 region is CASSQDHLGGANTGELFF. The DNA for the CDR3 is TGCGCCAGCAGCCAAGATCATTTAGGGGGAGCGAACACCGGGGAGCTGTTTTTT. The rearrangement uses TRBV4-3 and TRBJ2-2; TRBD1 is a possible D gene (6 bases). This CDR3 comprises 18 residues. Trimming cost V 0 bases and J 0 bases, with 14 bases left between them. Germline CDR1 reads LGHNA; CDR2 reads YSLEER.

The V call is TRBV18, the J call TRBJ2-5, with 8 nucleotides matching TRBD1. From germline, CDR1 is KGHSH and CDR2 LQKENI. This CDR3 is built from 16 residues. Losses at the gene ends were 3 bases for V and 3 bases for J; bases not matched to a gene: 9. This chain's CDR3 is CASSPQGASNKETQYF. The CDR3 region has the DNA TGTGCCAGCTCACCGCAGGGGGCGTCGAATAAAGAGACCCAGTACTTC.

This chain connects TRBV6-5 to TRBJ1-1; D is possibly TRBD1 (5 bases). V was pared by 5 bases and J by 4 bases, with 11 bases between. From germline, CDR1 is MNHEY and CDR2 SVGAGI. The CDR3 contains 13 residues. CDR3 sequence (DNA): TGTGCCAGCAGTAATGGGGGAGGCACTGAAGCTTTCTTT. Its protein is CASSNGGGTEAFF.

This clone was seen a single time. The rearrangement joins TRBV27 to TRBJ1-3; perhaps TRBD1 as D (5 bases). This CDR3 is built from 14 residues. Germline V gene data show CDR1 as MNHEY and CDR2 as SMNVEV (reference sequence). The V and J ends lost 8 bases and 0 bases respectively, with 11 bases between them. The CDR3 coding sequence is TGTGCCAGCGCAAACAGGATCTCTGGAAACACCATATATTTT. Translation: CASANRISGNTIYF.

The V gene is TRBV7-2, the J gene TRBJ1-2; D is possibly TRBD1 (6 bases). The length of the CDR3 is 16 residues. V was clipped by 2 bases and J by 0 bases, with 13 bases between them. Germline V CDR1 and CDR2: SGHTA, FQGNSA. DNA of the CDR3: TGTGCCAGCAGCTTAACCTTCGACAGGCCTAACTATGGCTACACCTTC. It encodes CASSLTFDRPNYGYTF.

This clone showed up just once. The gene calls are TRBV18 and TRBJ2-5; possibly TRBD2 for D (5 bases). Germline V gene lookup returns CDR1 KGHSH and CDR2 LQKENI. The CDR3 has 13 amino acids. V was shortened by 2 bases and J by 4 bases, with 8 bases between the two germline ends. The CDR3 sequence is CASSPGSTETQYF. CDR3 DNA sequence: TGTGCCAGCTCACCAGGGAGCACAGAGACCCAGTACTTC.

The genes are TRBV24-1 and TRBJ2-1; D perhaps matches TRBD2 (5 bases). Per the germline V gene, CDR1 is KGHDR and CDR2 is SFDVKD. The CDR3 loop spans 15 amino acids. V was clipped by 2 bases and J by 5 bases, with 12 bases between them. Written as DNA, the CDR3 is TGTGCCACCAGTGATTCTGCTAGCATCAACAATGAGCAGTTCTTC. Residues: CATSDSASINNEQFF.

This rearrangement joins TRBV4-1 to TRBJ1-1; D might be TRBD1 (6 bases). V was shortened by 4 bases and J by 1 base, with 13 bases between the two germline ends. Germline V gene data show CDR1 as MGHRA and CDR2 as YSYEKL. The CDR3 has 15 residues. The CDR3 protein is CASSLATGTNTEAFF. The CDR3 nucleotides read TGCGCCAGCAGCCTAGCTACAGGGACGAACACTGAAGCTTTCTTT.

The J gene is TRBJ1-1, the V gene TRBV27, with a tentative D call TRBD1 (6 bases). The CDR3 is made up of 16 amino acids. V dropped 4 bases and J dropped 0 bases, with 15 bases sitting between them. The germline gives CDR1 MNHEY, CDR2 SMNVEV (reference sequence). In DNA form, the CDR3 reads TGTGCCAGCAGTTCGGCGGGGGGCTGGATGAACACTGAAGCTTTCTTT. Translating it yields CASSSAGGWMNTEAFF.

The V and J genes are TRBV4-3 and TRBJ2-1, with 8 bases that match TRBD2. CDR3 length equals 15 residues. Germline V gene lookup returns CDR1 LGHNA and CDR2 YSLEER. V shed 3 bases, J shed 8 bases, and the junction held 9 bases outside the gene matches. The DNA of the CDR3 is TGCGCCAGCAGCCACCAACGGGGGGGGTGGGATGAGCAGTTCTTC. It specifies CASSHQRGGWDEQFF.

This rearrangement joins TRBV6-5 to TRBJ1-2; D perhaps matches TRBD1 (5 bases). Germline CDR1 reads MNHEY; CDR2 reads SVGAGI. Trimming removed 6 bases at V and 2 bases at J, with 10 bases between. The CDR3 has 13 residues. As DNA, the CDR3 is TGTGCCAGCAGGGACATGGGAAACTATGGCTACACCTTC. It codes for CASRDMGNYGYTF.

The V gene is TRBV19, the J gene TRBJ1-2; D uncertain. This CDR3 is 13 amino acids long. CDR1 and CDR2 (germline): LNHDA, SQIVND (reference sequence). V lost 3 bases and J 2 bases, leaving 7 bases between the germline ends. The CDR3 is CASSMTENYGYTF. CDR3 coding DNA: TGTGCCAGTAGTATGACGGAGAACTATGGCTACACCTTC. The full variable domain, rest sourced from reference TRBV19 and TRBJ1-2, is DGGITQSPKYLFRKEGQNVTLSCEQNLNHDAMYWYRQDPGQGLRLIYYSQIVNDFQKGDIAEGYSVSREKKESFPLTVTSAQKNPTAFYLCASSMTENYGYTFGSGTRLTVV.

CDR3 sequence reads: CAIGQKDGYTDTQYF. DNA for the CDR3: TGTGCCATTGGACAGAAAGATGGGTACACAGATACGCAGTATTTT. The J gene is TRBJ2-3, the V gene TRBV7-2, with D maybe TRBD1 (6 bases). Germline V lookup: CDR1 SGHTA, CDR2 FQGNSA. With 10 bases removed from V and 2 bases from J, the gap between germline ends came to 19 bases. The CDR3 extends over 15 amino acids.